The 29 T cell receptor beta chains reported below all come from one sample, sequenced in a study of tumor-infiltrating lymphocytes in primary liver carcinoma. Co-extraction of both nucleic acids (RNA and DNA) used about 18-31 mg of unsorted bulk tissue. TCR beta cDNA came from around 500 ng total RNA, primed with a constant-region primer. Library construction for TCR beta comprised three nested multiplex PCR rounds performed with slightly modified ARM-PCR. The opening two PCR rounds, roughly 11 cycles each, paired TRBV1-TRBV30 forward primers with a C-beta reverse primer. TCRdb re-analysed the multiplex PCR reads in MiXCR, keeping a single row per CDR3 protein. This sample has some 110,000 distinct CDR3 sequences, with around 83% found just once. Sequencing used liver tumor tissue from sampling region 3. The subset was: tumor region T3, left-lateral pole. Receptors were obtained from a man aged 35 to 55 with primary liver carcinoma and hepatitis B virus infection.

Comments on this clonotype: At one end, the junction sequence differs from germline, possibly due to a read error. The genes are TRBV29-1 and TRBJ1-1, with TRBD1 identical over 9 bases. The germline gives CDR1 SQVTM, CDR2 ANQGSEA. The CDR3 runs to 15 residues. The CDR3 sequence is CSVAGRDRAGTEVFF. DNA for the CDR3: TGCAGCGTTGCTGGCCGGGACAGGGCTGGCACTGAAGTTTTCTTT.

Comment on this clonotype: A read error is likely, as this CDR3 ends without the conserved phenylalanine or tryptophan. The chain combines TRBV29-1 with TRBJ2-5; either TRBD1 or TRBD2 may supply D (5 bases each). The CDR3 covers 14 residues. Looked up from germline, CDR1 is SQVTM and CDR2 is ANQGSEA. CDR3 region: CSEGDGTYHETQYL. The CDR3 coding sequence is TGCAGCGAAGGGGACGGGACGTACCATGAGACCCAGTACTTA.

This chain joins TRBV28 and TRBJ1-3, with a weak D call TRBD1 (5 bases). Trimming removed 7 bases from V and 2 bases from J, with 9 bases in between. Looked up from germline, CDR1 is MDHEN and CDR2 is SYDVKM. The length of the CDR3 is 13 residues. The CDR3 loop is CASIVTAGNTIYF. In DNA form, the CDR3 reads TGTGCCAGCATCGTGACAGCTGGAAACACCATATATTTT.

This clonotype turned up a few times. A junction boundary mismatches the germline segment, possibly from a read error. The chain links TRBV4-2 to TRBJ1-2; perhaps TRBD1 as D (6 bases). CDR1 and CDR2 from the germline V gene are LGHNA and YNFKEQ. The CDR3 totals 17 residues. This CDR3 is CASSQETAQGLNYGHTF. In nucleotides, the CDR3 is TGTGCCAGCAGCCAAGAAACCGCCCAGGGGCTTAACTATGGCCACACGTTC.

This clonotype was counted between two and nine times. A much larger clone lies a single base off, so this may be a read error. The chain is built from TRBV28 and TRBJ2-1, with D tentatively TRBD2 (5 bases). Germline CDR1 reads MDHEN; CDR2 reads SYDVKM. The CDR3 consists of 13 residues. The chain's CDR3 is CASSRDSYNEQLF. CDR3 nucleotides: TGTGCCAGCAGTCGGGATTCCTACAATGAGCAGTTATTC. The whole variable domain, remainder taken from reference TRBV28 and TRBJ2-1, is DVKVTQSSRYLVKRTGEKVFLECVQDMDHENMFWYRQDPGLGLRLIYFSYDVKMKEKGDIPEGYSVSREKKERFSLILESASTNQTSMYLCASSRDSYNEQLFGPGTRLTVL.

With respect to this clonotype: This may stem from a read error, because a much larger clone lies one nucleotide away. This chain joins TRBV7-3 and TRBJ2-7; tentatively, D is TRBD1 (6 bases). CDR1 and CDR2 from the germline V gene are SGHTA and FQGTGA. The CDR3 loop spans 13 amino acids. CDR3 in amino acids: CANSLNRDYEQYF. Here the CDR3 DNA reads TGTGCCAACAGCTTAAACAGGGACTACGAGCAGTACTTC.

Points on this clonotype: An end of the junction differs from the germline gene, which may be a read error. This sequence joins TRBV6-2 or TRBV6-3 and TRBJ1-1; D unclear. This CDR3 has 14 residues. Germline lookup yields CDR1 MNHEY and CDR2 SVGEGT. The CDR3 nucleotides are TGTACCAGCAGTTACCGGGGAGTTGGCACTGAAGCTTTCTTT. This translates into CTSSYRGVGTEAFF.

To note about this clonotype: A read error may account for a junction end that differs from germline. The V gene is TRBV28, the J gene TRBJ2-3; D not resolved. The CDR3 totals 12 residues. Germline CDR1 reads MDHEN; CDR2 reads SYDVKM. The CDR3 nucleotides read TGTGCCAGCAGTTCAATCGCAAATACGCCGTATTTT. Its translation is CASSSIANTPYF.

This clonotype was detected many times. The rearrangement links TRBV28 to TRBJ1-4; the match to TRBD1 covers 12 bases. V gave up 3 bases and J gave up 8 bases; unmatched junction bases: 4. The germline gives CDR1 MDHEN, CDR2 SYDVKM. The CDR3 has 15 amino acids. CDR3 DNA sequence: TGTGCCAGCAGTTTCGCCGGGACAGGGGGCGAAAAACTGTTTTTT. Encoded protein: CASSFAGTGGEKLFF.

On this clonotype itself: One end of the junction is discordant with germline, which a read error may explain. The chain combines TRBV28 with TRBJ1-2; D is ambiguous. The CDR3 has 13 residues. Looked up from germline, CDR1 is MDHEN and CDR2 is SYDVKM. Here the CDR3 DNA reads TGTACCAGCAGTTTAATGGTCAGCTATGGGTACAACTTC. This gives the protein CTSSLMVSYGYNF.

This clonotype was detected a few times. This may come from a read error, since a much larger clone is one base off. This chain joins TRBV5-1 and TRBJ1-1; D uncertain. There are 15 residues in the CDR3. Looked up from germline, CDR1 is SGHRS and CDR2 is YFSETQ. The chain's CDR3 is CASSLGGTQEGESFF. Here the CDR3 DNA reads TGCGCCAGCAGCTTGGGAGGAACCCAAGAAGGTGAATCTTTCTTT.

This clonotype has a count of ten or more. The chain combines TRBV5-1 with TRBJ2-1; D possibly corresponds to TRBD1 (6 bases). V was clipped by 4 bases and J by 4 bases, with 15 bases between them. Germline loops: CDR1 SGHRS, CDR2 YFSETQ. The CDR3 extends over 15 amino acids. CDR3 amino acids: CASSPQGTEYNEQFF. The CDR3 nucleotides read TGCGCCAGCAGCCCTCAGGGGACCGAATACAATGAGCAGTTCTTC.

This chain uses TRBV5-4 with TRBJ2-2, with TRBD2 matching over 8 bases. The CDR3 is 18 residues long. The V gene end was trimmed by 2 bases and the J gene end by 6 bases; junction bases not matched to a gene: 15. The germline gives CDR1 SGHNT, CDR2 YYREEE (reference sequence). The CDR3 spells CASSFGRNSVSGAGELFF. For the CDR3, the DNA is TGTGCCAGCAGCTTTGGGCGAAATAGTGTTAGCGGGGCCGGGGAGCTGTTTTTT.

On this clonotype: One junction end does not reproduce the germline sequence, and a read error may be involved. This chain links TRBV6-2 or TRBV6-3 with TRBJ2-7; tentative D call: TRBD2 (5 bases). The CDR3 covers 11 residues. Germline CDR1 MNHEY, CDR2 SVGEGT. CDR3 sequence: CVGSAGYERYF. The DNA for the CDR3 is TGTGTCGGGTCGGCGGGCTATGAGCGGTACTTC.

This clonotype was picked up one time. This CDR3 is missing its conserved last phenylalanine or tryptophan, likely due to a read error. The chain uses TRBV5-1 and TRBJ2-2; D is unclear. The germline V gene encodes CDR1 SGHRS and CDR2 YFSETQ. The CDR3 is made up of 15 amino acids. Trimming took off 6 bases at V and 0 bases at J, with 12 bases between the two ends. The CDR3 protein is CASNTRQTNTGELFS. CDR3 nucleotides: TGCGCCAGCAATACCAGGCAGACGAACACCGGGGAGCTGTTTTCT.

The rearrangement joins TRBV11-2 to TRBJ2-7, with 8 bases identical to TRBD2. The CDR3 totals 17 residues. The V gene end was trimmed by 2 bases and the J gene end by 2 bases; junction bases not matched to a gene: 11. In germline, CDR1 is SGHAT, CDR2 FQNNGV. Here the CDR3 reads CASSLTNSTSVPYEQYF. For the CDR3, the DNA is TGTGCCAGCAGCTTAACAAATTCGACTAGCGTACCCTACGAGCAGTACTTC.

A note on this clonotype: A much larger clone lies one base from this, so it may be a read error. Without the conserved terminal phenylalanine or tryptophan, this CDR3 likely stems from a read error. The J gene is TRBJ2-7, the V gene TRBV28; D remains unclear. The germline CDR1 and CDR2 sequences are MDHEN and SYDVKM. This CDR3 spans 12 amino acids. Trimming pared 4 bases from V and 6 bases from J, leaving 10 bases between. CDR3 loop: CASSSPWGEQYI. CDR3 nucleotide sequence: TGTGCCAGCAGTTCCCCCTGGGGCGAGCAGTACATC.

Comment on this clonotype: A junction end diverges from the germline sequence, so it may reflect a read error. The J gene is TRBJ2-1, the V gene TRBV29-1; 8 nucleotides agree with TRBD2. The CDR3 loop spans 14 amino acids. CDR1 SQVTM and CDR2 ANQGSEA come from the germline V gene. Here the CDR3 reads CSGQGLAGVSEQFF. CDR3 nucleotide sequence: TGTAGCGGGCAAGGACTAGCTGGAGTAAGTGAGCAGTTCTTC.

This clonotype has more than one count but fewer than ten. V usage is TRBV11-3 and J usage is TRBJ2-1, with TRBD2 matching over 10 bases. The V segment lost 1 base and the J segment 9 bases; nucleotides outside the gene matches: 6. This CDR3 region has 15 residues. The germline V gene encodes CDR1 SGHNT and CDR2 YENEEA. The CDR3 DNA reads TGTGCCAGCAGCTTAGGAACTAGCGGGAAGCTTGAGCAGTTCTTC. Protein sequence: CASSLGTSGKLEQFF.

For this clonotype: A much larger clone is a single base away; this may be a read error. The rearrangement joins TRBV28 to TRBJ2-7, with TRBD2 matching over 9 bases. The V gene end was trimmed by 6 bases and the J gene end by 2 bases; junction bases not matched to a gene: 11. This CDR3 contains 16 residues. Germline V CDR1 and CDR2: MDHEN, SYDVKM. The CDR3 loop reads CASRTVRGLAPYEQYF. The CDR3 bases are TGTGCCAGCAGAACTGTAAGGGGACTAGCCCCCTACGAGCAGTACTTC.

Of note for this clonotype: Its ends do not fully match the called genes, so a read error is possible. The chain couples TRBV12-3 or TRBV12-4 to TRBJ1-2; 7 bases line up with TRBD1. The CDR3 contains 13 residues. DNA for the CDR3: TGTGCCAGCAGCCAGGGACAGACCTATGGCTACACCTTT. Its translation: CASSQGQTYGYTF.

The chain is built from TRBV6-1 and TRBJ1-1; the D is unclear. The length of the CDR3 is 12 residues. V lost 2 bases and J 7 bases, leaving 8 bases between the germline ends. Germline loops: CDR1 MNHNS, CDR2 SASEGT. CDR3 residues: CASSETTNEAFF. DNA for the CDR3: TGTGCCAGCAGTGAAACAACGAATGAAGCTTTCTTT.

For this clonotype: An end of the junction differs from the germline gene, which may be a read error. J is TRBJ2-2 and V is TRBV7-2; TRBD2 aligns across 9 bases. Germline V gene data show CDR1 as SGHTA and CDR2 as FQGNSA. The CDR3 consists of 16 residues. In DNA, the CDR3 is TGTGCCAGGAGTGCCAGACTAGCGGATAAAACCGGGGAGCCGTTTTTT. Translating it yields CARSARLADKTGEPFF.

This clonotype is categorized as medium-sized (0.01 to 0.1%). This rearrangement joins TRBV5-5 to TRBJ1-1, with 11 bases that match TRBD1. The CDR3 runs to 15 residues. Germline CDR1 is SGHKS and CDR2 is YYEKEE (reference sequence). With V trimmed by 1 base and J by 5 bases, 4 bases remained unmatched. The CDR3 here is CASSLFGTGGTEAFF. The CDR3 nucleotides are TGTGCCAGCAGCTTGTTCGGGACAGGGGGTACTGAAGCTTTCTTT.

The chain combines TRBV12-3 or TRBV12-4 with TRBJ1-5, with 12 positions matching TRBD1. V shed 9 bases and J 6 bases; nucleotides not matched to a gene: 9. The CDR3 consists of 15 residues. The CDR3 DNA reads as TGTGCCAGTAGATTCGGGACAGGGGGCCTTCAGCCCCAGCATTTT. It codes for CASRFGTGGLQPQHF.

Of note for this clonotype: Since the CDR3 does not end with the conserved phenylalanine or tryptophan, this likely comes from a read error. The chain is built from TRBV29-1 and TRBJ2-2; a weak D match, TRBD2 (6 bases). CDR1 is SQVTM and CDR2 is ANQGSEA in the germline V gene. This CDR3 has 13 residues. The DNA for the CDR3 is TGCAGCGTTCGCAGGGAGGACACCGGGGAACTGTTTCTT. This sequence encodes CSVRREDTGELFL.

This sequence joins TRBV4-2 and TRBJ1-2; D not certain. Trimming pared 10 bases from V and 2 bases from J, leaving 17 bases between. Per the germline V gene, CDR1 is LGHNA and CDR2 is YNFKEQ. This CDR3 comprises 14 residues. The CDR3 reads CANDHLDGNYGYTF. CDR3 in DNA: TGTGCCAACGACCACTTGGACGGCAACTATGGCTACACCTTC.

Of note for this clonotype: It is likely a read error, because the conserved phenylalanine at the end of the CDR3 is missing. The V gene is TRBV7-8, the J gene TRBJ2-5, with D possibly called TRBD1 or TRBD2 (6 bases each). Germline CDR1 and CDR2: SGHVS and FQNEAQ. V lost 5 bases to trimming and J lost 5 bases, with 21 bases between them. This CDR3 spans 16 amino acids. CDR3 sequence reads: CASSPEGDSAMETQYL. The DNA of the CDR3 is TGTGCCAGCAGCCCCGAGGGGGACTCAGCCATGGAGACCCAGTACTTA.

Only one count was recorded for this clonotype. A junction boundary mismatches the germline segment, possibly from a read error. The chain is built from TRBV6-4 and TRBJ2-1; D is possibly TRBD2 (5 bases). Germline lookup yields CDR1 MRHNA and CDR2 SNTAGT. The CDR3 is made up of 15 amino acids. Here the CDR3 reads CASSDSVAREEEQFF. For the CDR3, the DNA is TGTGCCAGCAGTGACTCGGTAGCGCGAGAGGAGGAGCAGTTTTTC.